This T cell receptor (beta chain) was captured by sequencing in a study of T cells in Graves' hyperthyroidism and ophthalmopathy (dated by TCRdb to between 2018 and 2021). General notes on the study: Peripheral blood samples were taken at the time of initial diagnosis, prior to any treatment. TCR Vbeta CDR3 sequencing of fewer than 150 peripheral blood samples (about 45 ophthalmopathy, around 80 hyperthyroidism and 17 progressor patients) is reported in the paper. Thyroid tissue and blood T-cell repertoires from more than five Graves' hyperthyroidism patients were also compared in the study. To identify distinguishing TCR V-J signatures, a discovery cohort of about a hundred patients was used, comprising 43 with Graves' ophthalmopathy and about 59 with stable Graves' hyperthyroidism. Whether ophthalmopathy could be predicted prospectively was tested in an independent validation cohort made up of 18 to 20 hyperthyroidism patients plus 17 patients who later progressed to ophthalmopathy. After blood sampling, hyperthyroidism patients were treated with methimazole at a starting dose of 30 mg daily, and ophthalmopathy patients were treated with high-dose intravenous methylprednisolone. The approximately 98 discovery patients were randomly divided into training and test sets at a 7:3 ratio.

The TCR beta CDR3 regions were amplified from the RNA transcripts. The first round of RT-PCR for the TCR CDR3 was performed with the HTBI primer set and the Qiagen OneStep RT-PCR kit. Libraries were constructed in a second round of multiplex PCR, after which size selection and purification were carried out. Libraries were sequenced paired-end with 100 bp reads on an Illumina HiSeq2000. As for the original processing: SOAPnuke was used to process the raw data, throwing out any read that contained adapters or uncalled bases, had a mean Phred below 15, or lacked an exact constant-primer or identifier match. COPE v1.2.5 was used to merge high-quality paired reads, and clonotypes were defined as unique nucleotide sequences. MiTCR v1.1 was used to align clonotypes to the IMGT TRBV, TRBD and TRBJ reference segments. Only V-J combinations with frequency above 0.0001, covering 99% to 99.2% of repertoires, were analysed. A TCS score was defined as the ratio of F50 (clonal expansion) to E x V (chaos), with BLOSUM62-based TCRdist applied between CDR3 peptides within each V-J. Welch's t-statistics and random forest reduced 514 V-J features to some 14, which were used in a naive Bayes classifier (R e1071). The public reads were reanalyzed by TCRdb: fastp trimming at Q25, MiXCR alignment, in-frame beta chains only. Rows matching on CDR3 protein sequence are summarized as one entry with the most common DNA and genes. The V and J calls were determined by TCRdb, not by the authors. Here the sample has 270,000 or so distinct CDR3 sequences; roughly 15% occur a single time. The ten largest clones add up to roughly 30% of the sample.

Hyperthyroidism patients were newly diagnosed, with disease duration under 2 months, and aged 18 to 65 years. Patients with uncontrolled infections, other autoimmune diseases, pregnancy or lactation were excluded. Diagnoses were based on clinical symptoms, serum thyroxine and TRAb, thyroid ultrasound and orbital computed tomography. Blood from progressor patients was collected at the time of first diagnosis with hyperthyroidism, before any ophthalmopathy symptoms had appeared. PBMCs were isolated from about 10 ml of fresh peripheral blood by Ficoll-Paque density gradient centrifugation. Patients classed as progressors first received a Graves' hyperthyroidism diagnosis and then went on to develop ophthalmopathy during follow-up. Total RNA was extracted with Trizol reagent, and quality was checked on an Agilent 2100 Bioanalyzer. In this sample, this clonotype turned up many times. No cognate antigen has been identified for it. Per-base quality was not reported, and no clone a single base away is much larger than it.

Results and caveats for the whole study, not just this receptor: A 13 V-J signature model separated ophthalmopathy from stable hyperthyroidism, with 87.88% sensitivity and roughly 81% specificity in cross-validation and 80%/75% in testing. No statistical method was used to fix the sample size in advance, and group allocation was not hidden from the investigators. Most expanded thyroid clonotypes (frequency above 0.001) were also found in blood, which suggests that blood repertoires may mirror thyroid immune responses. In validation, the model predicted progression to ophthalmopathy with over 60% sensitivity and over 72% specificity, a median of about 6 months before onset.

The sequenced sample consisted of blood. The source of this sequence is a woman aged 45-65 years with Graves' hyperthyroidism that later progressed to Graves' ophthalmopathy.

The DNA sequence reads TGCAGCGTGGTCCCAGCCGGGACGGTCTATGGCTACACCTTC. This sequence encodes CSVVPAGTVYGYTF. The chain joins TRBV29-1 to TRBJ1-2; matching of 5 bases hints at TRBD1 as the D gene. From cysteine to phenylalanine, the CDR3 is 14 amino acids long. The entry retains the CDR3 DNA only, 42 bases that are in frame from base 1. V is clipped by 6 bases and J by 4 bases, and the sequence between their germline boundaries is 18 bases long. The germline V gene gives CDR1 as SQVTM and CDR2 as ANQGSEA.